The 27 T cell receptor beta chains presented below share a single source sample, sequenced in a study of T cells in localized non-small cell lung cancer. The table came from immunoSEQ multiplex PCR; TCRdb's copy has only in-frame clones and leaves some out. Of 20,000 to 25,000 clones listed, around 87% are singletons. The source material was PBMCs, sampled before any cancer treatment. The receptor set was obtained from a man aged 40 to 70 with stage II squamous cell lung carcinoma.

The gene calls are TRBV18 and TRBJ1-4, with D hard to call. The CDR3 contains 11 residues. V was trimmed by 3 bases and J by 13 bases, leaving 9 bases between them. In germline, CDR1 is KGHSH, CDR2 LQKENI. In DNA, the CDR3 is TGTGCCAGCTCACCCGACCGGGGACTGTTTTTT. It is translated as CASSPDRGLFF.

This clone was observed a handful of times. This rearrangement joins TRBV4-1 to TRBJ1-2, with 7 nucleotides matching TRBD1. Germline loops: CDR1 MGHRA, CDR2 YSYEKL. The CDR3 runs 15 residues. V dropped 0 bases and J dropped 5; count of bases not matched to a gene: 6. The CDR3 protein is CASSQDPGGGYGYTF. In DNA, the CDR3 is TGCGCCAGCAGCCAAGATCCAGGGGGAGGATATGGCTACACCTTC.

The rearrangement joins TRBV19 to TRBJ2-3; TRBD1 matches 10 bases. V lost 2 bases and J lost 4; bases outside the gene matches: 3. CDR3 length: 15 amino acids. The germline V gene encodes CDR1 LNHDA and CDR2 SQIVND (reference sequence). The CDR3 spells CASSIMDRGSDTQYF. The CDR3 bases are TGTGCCAGTAGTATAATGGACAGGGGGTCAGATACGCAGTATTTT.

This clone showed up just once. The V and J genes are TRBV5-1 and TRBJ1-1; D not resolved. This CDR3 contains 11 residues. V shed 0 bases and J shed 3 bases, with 0 bases lying between them. The germline CDR1 and CDR2 sequences are SGHRS and YFSETQ. The CDR3 sequence: CASSLDTEAFF. The CDR3 nucleotides are TGCGCCAGCAGCTTGGACACTGAAGCTTTCTTT.

The count of this clone is one. V gene TRBV20-1 combines with J gene TRBJ2-3, with 8 bases identical to TRBD2. CDR1 and CDR2 (germline): DFQATT, SNEGSKA (reference sequence). V shed 5 bases, J shed 12 bases, and the junction held 7 bases outside the gene matches. The CDR3 consists of 11 residues. DNA for the CDR3: TGCAGTGCTGAGGGGGGACTAGTTCAGTATTTT. Its translation: CSAEGGLVQYF.

V is TRBV11-2 and J is TRBJ2-1; 9 positions match TRBD2. V dropped 2 bases and J dropped 5; count of bases not matched to a gene: 1. The CDR3 length is 14 residues. Germline lookup yields CDR1 SGHAT and CDR2 FQNNGV. CDR3 residues: CASSLSGRHNEQFF. In DNA form, the CDR3 reads TGTGCCAGCAGCTTAAGCGGGAGGCACAATGAGCAGTTCTTC.

The chain carries TRBV7-3 and TRBJ2-1, with D possibly being TRBD2 (5 bases). The CDR3 is 13 residues long. Deletions cut 5 bases from V and 4 bases from J, with 9 bases between. Germline CDR1 SGHTA, CDR2 FQGTGA. Here the CDR3 reads CASSPTTYNEQFF. The CDR3 nucleotides are TGTGCCAGCAGCCCGACTACTTACAATGAGCAGTTCTTC.

This clone was observed once. The V and J genes are TRBV6-5 and TRBJ1-1; tentatively, D is TRBD1 (6 bases). This CDR3 spans 15 amino acids. The germline V and J ends were trimmed by 6 bases and 11 bases, with 25 bases remaining between them. The germline gives CDR1 MNHEY, CDR2 SVGAGI. CDR3 DNA: TGTGCCAGCAGCTCTCGACAGGAGGGGGGTGAATGGGCTTTCTTT. Translated, it gives CASSSRQEGGEWAFF.

The chain uses TRBV19 and TRBJ2-3; D remains unclear. The V end was cut by 5 bases, the J end by 4 bases, with 13 bases between. Germline V lookup: CDR1 LNHDA, CDR2 SQIVND (reference sequence). The CDR3 sequence is 14 residues long. CDR3: CASSQQAVADTQYF. CDR3 nucleotides: TGTGCCAGTAGTCAGCAGGCCGTCGCAGATACGCAGTATTTT.

The chain links TRBV11-2 to TRBJ2-3; TRBD2 aligns across 7 bases. The CDR3 length is 16 residues. V shed 2 bases and J 0 bases; nucleotides not matched to a gene: 5. Germline loops: CDR1 SGHAT, CDR2 FQNNGV. This CDR3 reads CASSLKLAYSTDTQYF. The CDR3 coding sequence is TGTGCCAGCAGCTTAAAACTAGCGTATAGCACAGATACGCAGTATTTT.

This clone was seen once. This CDR3 reads CASSQDRFTDTQYF. The CDR3, as DNA: TGCGCCAGCAGCCAAGATAGGTTCACAGATACGCAGTATTTT. The chain recombines TRBV4-1 with TRBJ2-3, with D unresolved. Germline loops: CDR1 MGHRA, CDR2 YSYEKL. The V gene lost 0 bases and the J gene lost 2 bases, with 6 bases spanning the gap. The CDR3 length is 14 residues.

The chain employs TRBV7-9 and TRBJ2-3; D is possibly TRBD1 (6 bases). Per germline, CDR1 SEHNR and CDR2 FQNEAQ (reference sequence). V was clipped by 4 bases and J by 0 bases, with 11 bases between them. This CDR3 region has 15 residues. CDR3 loop: CASSWTAASTDTQYF. CDR3 nucleotide sequence: TGTGCCAGCAGCTGGACAGCCGCTAGCACAGATACGCAGTATTTT.

The chain uses TRBV10-2 and TRBJ2-1; possible D gene TRBD2, 5 bases. The germline gives CDR1 WSHSY, CDR2 SAAADI. CDR3 length: 15 residues. With 2 bases removed from V and 3 bases from J, the gap between germline ends came to 11 bases. In DNA, the CDR3 is TGCGCCAGCAGTGAGGGACTCGCCCTCTACAATGAGCAGTTCTTC. Protein product: CASSEGLALYNEQFF.

In its sample, this clone was seen once. The chain combines TRBV12-5 with TRBJ2-3, with D possibly matching TRBD2 (6 bases). The CDR3 is made up of 16 amino acids. Trimming stripped 11 bases from V and 0 bases from J, with 21 bases between. Germline V gene sequence: CDR1 LGHNT, CDR2 FRNRAP. CDR3: CASSPRGSSSTDTQYF. DNA for the CDR3: TGTGCTTCATCTCCCCGGGGGAGCTCTAGCACAGATACGCAGTATTTT.

V gene TRBV25-1 combines with J gene TRBJ1-3; TRBD1 agrees at 8 bases. Trimming removed 3 bases from V and 5 bases from J; junction bases left unmatched: 6. Germline CDR1 is MGHDK and CDR2 is SYGVNS. The CDR3 sequence is 15 residues long. DNA of the CDR3: TGTGCCAGCAGTGACGTCAGGGGGCCGAGAAACACCATATATTTT. Its translation: CASSDVRGPRNTIYF.

The chain has TRBV9 and TRBJ1-3, with a possible D match to TRBD1 (5 bases). The V and J ends lost 4 bases and 0 bases respectively, with 11 bases between them. There are 15 residues in the CDR3. In germline, CDR1 is SGDLS, CDR2 YYNGEE. CDR3 loop: CASSLGVDSGNTIYF. In DNA, the CDR3 is TGTGCCAGCAGCCTAGGGGTTGACTCTGGAAACACCATATATTTT.

The rearrangement joins TRBV6-1 to TRBJ1-4; tentatively, D is TRBD1 (5 bases). Germline V lookup: CDR1 MNHNS, CDR2 SASEGT. The CDR3 length is 16 residues. V dropped 0 bases and J dropped 6 bases, with 14 bases sitting between them. The CDR3 DNA reads TGTGCCAGCAGTGAAGCGCTTGGGGGGATTGATGAAAAACTGTTTTTT. Protein product: CASSEALGGIDEKLFF.

The V call is TRBV5-4, the J call TRBJ1-2; D gene uncertain. Trimming left V 4 bases short and J 0 bases short, with 7 bases between. The CDR3 runs 13 residues. CDR1 is SGHNT and CDR2 is YYREEE in the germline V gene (reference sequence). The CDR3 DNA is TGTGCCAGCAGCCTAGACACTAACTATGGCTACACCTTC. This gives the protein CASSLDTNYGYTF.

The CDR3 sequence is CASNPRTSGGFTDTQYF. CDR3 coding DNA: TGTGCCAGTAACCCAAGGACTAGCGGGGGTTTCACAGATACGCAGTATTTT. The chain joins TRBV19 to TRBJ2-3; 13 nucleotides align to TRBD2. Germline V lookup: CDR1 LNHDA, CDR2 SQIVND (reference sequence). CDR3 length: 17 residues. The trim removed 7 bases at V and 2 bases at J, leaving 9 bases unmatched. Drawing the rest from reference TRBV19 and TRBJ2-3, the complete variable domain is DGGITQSPKYLFRKEGQNVTLSCEQNLNHDAMYWYRQDPGQGLRLIYYSQIVNDFQKGDIAEGYSVSREKKESFPLTVTSAQKNPTAFYLCASNPRTSGGFTDTQYFGPGTRLTVL.

The chain couples TRBV14 to TRBJ2-3; D possibly corresponds to TRBD2 (5 bases). V was cut by 4 bases and J by 2 bases, with 16 bases left in between. This CDR3 has 16 amino acids. Germline V lookup: CDR1 SGHDN, CDR2 FVKESK. As DNA, the CDR3 is TGTGCCAGCAGCCCCCGACGGGCGGGCTTCACAGATACGCAGTATTTT. Translating gives CASSPRRAGFTDTQYF.

The chain couples TRBV6-5 to TRBJ2-7; no clear D gene. Between the trimmed V and J ends, which lost 5 bases and 3 bases, there was a span of 2 bases. This CDR3 has 10 amino acids. Looked up from germline, CDR1 is MNHEY and CDR2 is SVGAGI. The CDR3 loop is CASSDYEQYF. For the CDR3, the DNA is TGTGCCAGCAGTGACTACGAGCAGTACTTC.

The chain couples TRBV6-1 to TRBJ1-1; D gene unclear. CDR1 and CDR2 from the germline V gene are MNHNS and SASEGT. This CDR3 is built from 12 residues. V was shortened by 7 bases and J by 1 base, with 7 bases between the two germline ends. The CDR3 region is CASNNPNTEAFF. The CDR3 region has the DNA TGTGCCAGCAATAACCCGAACACTGAAGCTTTCTTT.

The chain joins TRBV6-5 to TRBJ1-4, with unresolved D. CDR3 length: 14 residues. Germline V lookup: CDR1 MNHEY, CDR2 SVGAGI. V shed 4 bases and J shed 5 bases, with 11 bases lying between them. CDR3 residues: CASSSLGPNEKLFF. CDR3 bases: TGTGCCAGCAGTTCTCTCGGTCCCAATGAAAAACTGTTTTTT.

The genes are TRBV11-2 and TRBJ1-1; 9 nucleotides match TRBD1. The J segment lost 5 bases and the V segment lost 5 bases, leaving 9 bases of the junction unmatched. The V gene's germline CDR1 is SGHAT and CDR2 FQNNGV. The CDR3 contains 15 residues. For the CDR3, the DNA is TGTGCCAGCAGCCTCCGGGACAGGGAGTCTACTGAAGCTTTCTTT. Translating gives CASSLRDRESTEAFF.

The rearrangement joins TRBV19 to TRBJ2-5; D is possibly TRBD2 (5 bases). The CDR3 totals 12 residues. Trimming pared 4 bases from V and 3 bases from J, leaving 6 bases between. Germline loops: CDR1 LNHDA, CDR2 SQIVND (reference sequence). CDR3 sequence (DNA): TGTGCCAGTAGTACCGGGGAAGAGACCCAGTACTTC. This gives the protein CASSTGEETQYF. Variable domain in full (rest from reference TRBV19 and TRBJ2-5): DGGITQSPKYLFRKEGQNVTLSCEQNLNHDAMYWYRQDPGQGLRLIYYSQIVNDFQKGDIAEGYSVSREKKESFPLTVTSAQKNPTAFYLCASSTGEETQYFGPGTRLLVL.

This clone was observed a handful of times. V and J are TRBV11-1 and TRBJ2-3; TRBD2 agrees at 13 bases. The CDR3 covers 17 residues. Germline loops: CDR1 SGHAT, CDR2 FQDESV (reference sequence). J lost 7 bases, V lost 5 bases, and 12 bases had no gene match. Here the CDR3 DNA reads TGTGCCAGCAGCCCTAGGGCGGGGACTAGCGGGACAAATACGCAGTATTTT. Its translation: CASSPRAGTSGTNTQYF.

This clone was seen once. V usage is TRBV9 and J usage is TRBJ2-1; D gene uncertain. This CDR3 is built from 14 residues. Trimming stripped 4 bases from V and 0 bases from J, with 8 bases between. Germline CDR1 and CDR2: SGDLS and YYNGEE. CDR3 loop: CASSRQSSYNEQFF. The CDR3 nucleotides read TGTGCCAGCAGCAGACAAAGCTCCTACAATGAGCAGTTCTTC.